The entry that follows covers one T cell receptor (beta chain) sequence. The antigen is undetermined. The data are from a study of CD8 T cells in ankylosing spondylitis. Germline V gives CDR1 KGHDR, CDR2 SFDVKD. CDR3 size: 16 residues. J gave up 2 bases and V 4 bases, and 6 bases lay outside the gene matches. The TCR beta libraries were generated through quantitative 5'-RACE incorporating molecular barcodes. TCRdb reanalysed the 5' RACE reads using MiXCR and keeps one entry per CDR3 protein. This sample has under 950,000 distinct CDR3 sequences; 19% occur once, and the top ten carry around a fifth. Study-level points and caveats: Researchers reportedly found disease-linked clones significantly enriched in matched ankylosing spondylitis synovial fluid. In reactive arthritis synovial fluid and blood, some motif variants had been reported before. A TCR beta motif of eight or nine highly homologous variants seemed to mark ankylosing spondylitis blood. Disease-linked clones bore a CD8+ phenotype, appearing relatively rarely in peripheral blood.

The sequence came from a male donor with ankylosing spondylitis. The specimen was blood, either unsorted or a sorted T cell fraction (not recorded which). V is TRBV24-1 and J is TRBJ2-1, with 8 bases aligning to TRBD2. CDR3 sequence (DNA): TGTGCCACCAGTGACCCGGGACTAGGCCCCTACAATGAGCAGTTCTTC. It encodes CATSDPGLGPYNEQFF.